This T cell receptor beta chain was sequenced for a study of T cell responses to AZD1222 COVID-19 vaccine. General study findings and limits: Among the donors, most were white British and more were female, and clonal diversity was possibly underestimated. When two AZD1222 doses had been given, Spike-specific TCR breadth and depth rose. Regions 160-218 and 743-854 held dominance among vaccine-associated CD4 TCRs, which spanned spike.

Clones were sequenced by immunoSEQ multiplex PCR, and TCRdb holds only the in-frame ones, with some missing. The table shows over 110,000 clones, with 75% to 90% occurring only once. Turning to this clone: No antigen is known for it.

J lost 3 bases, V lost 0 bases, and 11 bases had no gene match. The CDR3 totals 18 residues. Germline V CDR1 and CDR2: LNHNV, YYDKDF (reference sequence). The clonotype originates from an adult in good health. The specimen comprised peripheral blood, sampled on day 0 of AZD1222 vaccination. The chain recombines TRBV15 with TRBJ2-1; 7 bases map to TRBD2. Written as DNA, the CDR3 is TGTGCCACCAGCAGAGATCTATCCCGCGGGAGACTCTACAATGAGCAGTTCTTC. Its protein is CATSRDLSRGRLYNEQFF.